This is a list of T cell receptor beta chains from one sample in a study of control samples from healthy donors and cancer patients. This table comes from immunoSEQ multiplex PCR, and its TCRdb copy is limited to in-frame clones, with some not included. Of about 160,000 clones in the sample, approximately 90% were seen once. Sample: blood. The receptors derive from a woman in her twenties or thirties in good health. The CDR3 runs from the conserved cysteine through the conserved F or W. D genes are given only for firm matches. Some rows have no size entry. The others give once, few or many, or a class for an expanded clone.

d_gene	v_gene	j_gene	abundance	CDR3nt	CDR3aa
TRBD2	TRBV7-2	TRBJ2-3	.	TGTGCCAGCAGCATTAACTCGGGACTAGTGAGAGATACGCAGTATTTT	CASSINSGLVRDTQYF
.	TRBV11-2	TRBJ2-1	.	TGTGCCAGCAGCCAAGCCCCCAGGGATAGTAATGAGCAGTTCTTC	CASSQAPRDSNEQFF
TRBD1	TRBV28	TRBJ2-7	.	TGTGCCAGCAGATTTACGACAGGGGAAACCTACGAGCAGTACTTC	CASRFTTGETYEQYF
TRBD1	TRBV28	TRBJ1-3	.	TGTGCCAGCACTCAACGAGGGGGCCCGGACACCATATATTTT	CASTQRGGPDTIYF
TRBD2	TRBV5-4	TRBJ2-7	.	TGTGCCAGCAGCTTAGCGGGAGGATCATACGAGCAGTACTTC	CASSLAGGSYEQYF
.	TRBV3-1/TRBV3-2	TRBJ2-7	.	TGTGCCAGCAGGGGATCCGACAGCTCCTACGAGCAGTACTTC	CASRGSDSSYEQYF
TRBD1	TRBV4-2	TRBJ2-7	.	TGTGCCAGCAGCCAAGATGAAGGGGGCGCGGCTCGGTACGAGCAGTACTTC	CASSQDEGGAARYEQYF
TRBD2	TRBV28	TRBJ2-5	.	TGTGCCAGCAATGTACTAGCGGGCAACGGAGAGACCCAGTACTTC	CASNVLAGNGETQYF
TRBD2	TRBV6-2/TRBV6-3	TRBJ2-7	.	TGTGCCAGCAGTTACGGGGGGGGTTCTTATTCCGAGCAGTACTTC	CASSYGGGSYSEQYF
.	TRBV14	TRBJ2-7	.	TGTGCCAGCAGCCAAGTGAGCCACGAGCAGTACTTC	CASSQVSHEQYF
.	TRBV30	TRBJ2-1	.	TGTGCCTGGAGTGTACTTGAGGGGTCTGAGCAGTTCTTC	CAWSVLEGSEQFF
TRBD1	TRBV4-3	TRBJ2-7	.	TGCGCCAGCAGCCTTTTTAACGACAGGGCTAGGGAGCAGTACTTC	CASSLFNDRAREQYF
.	TRBV5-1	TRBJ1-1	.	TGCGCCAGCAGCTTGGCGGTTAACACTGAAGCTTTCTTT	CASSLAVNTEAFF
.	TRBV20-1	TRBJ2-7	.	TGCAGTGCTAGTAAGTCTCCAGAGCAGTACTTC	CSASKSPEQYF
TRBD2	TRBV7-2	TRBJ2-1	.	TGTGCCAGCAGTTCGACTAGCGGAGACAATGAGCAGTTCTTC	CASSSTSGDNEQFF
.	TRBV6-5	TRBJ1-3	.	TGTGCCAGCAGGAGGACTAACACGGGAAACACCATATATTTT	CASRRTNTGNTIYF
.	TRBV7-2	TRBJ1-1	.	TGTGCCAGCAGCTTAGTAGGGCGGACGAACACTGAAGCTTTCTTT	CASSLVGRTNTEAFF
TRBD1	TRBV11-1	TRBJ1-1	.	TGTGCCAGCAGCCGGGACAGAGTGAACACTGAAGCTTTCTTT	CASSRDRVNTEAFF
.	TRBV21-1	TRBJ1-3	.	TGTGCAGGGACCGGAAACACCATATATTTT	CAGTGNTIYF
.	TRBV19	TRBJ1-6	.	TGTGCCAGTAGCCCCACTCTTTGGAATTCACCCCTCCACTTT	CASSPTLWNSPLHF
.	TRBV5-1	TRBJ1-3	.	TGCGCCAGCAGTAGCGAGAGTTCTGGAAACACCATATATTTT	CASSSESSGNTIYF
.	TRBV7-3	TRBJ2-7	.	TGTGCCAGCAGCGAGGGCACCTTCTACGAGCAGTACTTC	CASSEGTFYEQYF
.	TRBV4-3	TRBJ2-3	.	TGCGCCAGCAGCCAAGAGGACCGGGCAGCAGATACGCAGTATTTT	CASSQEDRAADTQYF
TRBD1	TRBV25-1	TRBJ2-7	.	TGTGCCAGCAGTGACGCCCGGGGACAGGGGTTCTACGAGCAGTACTTC	CASSDARGQGFYEQYF
.	TRBV28	TRBJ1-1	.	TGTGCCAGCAGCGACCGGCCAAATTGGGAAGCTTTCTTT	CASSDRPNWEAFF
.	TRBV19	TRBJ2-1	.	TGTGCCAGTAGTATTAGCTGGGGAAATCGGAATGAGCAGTTCTTC	CASSISWGNRNEQFF
TRBD2	TRBV27	TRBJ2-1	.	TGTGCCAGCAGCTCACCGGGACTAGCGGGTTTTGAGCAGTTCTTC	CASSSPGLAGFEQFF
.	TRBV18	TRBJ1-1	once	TGTGCCAGCTCTTCAGCGGGGGTAGCTTTCTTT	CASSSAGVAFF
TRBD2	TRBV11-2	TRBJ2-3	.	TGTGCCAGCAGCATCCCGTGGCGGGAGAGGGTAGATACGCAGTATTTT	CASSIPWRERVDTQYF
.	TRBV6-1	TRBJ1-5	few	TGTGCCAGCAGTGAAGTGAGAGGGAGCAATCAGCCCCAGCATTTT	CASSEVRGSNQPQHF
.	TRBV2	TRBJ1-6	.	TGTGCCAGCAGTCCCTTTGGGTCGGGCCCTAATTCACCCCTCCACTTT	CASSPFGSGPNSPLHF
.	TRBV28	TRBJ2-5	once	TGTGCCAGCAGTACCCAGGGGGCGGGAGTTTGGCAAGAGACCCAGTACTTC	CASSTQGAGVWQETQYF
.	TRBV19	TRBJ2-4	.	TGTGCCAGTAGTTCTCCTGGGGGAGAGGACATTCAGTACTTC	CASSSPGGEDIQYF
.	TRBV3-1/TRBV3-2	TRBJ2-2	.	TGTGCCAGCAGCCAAGATAGGCTGAACACCGGGGAGCTGTTTTTT	CASSQDRLNTGELFF
.	TRBV5-4	TRBJ2-7	.	TGTGCCAGCAGCTTGAACCCGCACCCTAGTGACGAGCAGTACTTC	CASSLNPHPSDEQYF
.	TRBV5-1	TRBJ1-1	.	TGCGCCAGCAGCTTGGTAGGCACTGAAGCTTTCTTT	CASSLVGTEAFF
.	TRBV7-2	TRBJ2-6	.	TGTGCCAGCAGCTTAGTGCCGGGAAGATCAGGGGCCAACGTCCTGACTTTC	CASSLVPGRSGANVLTF
.	TRBV5-1	TRBJ2-6	.	TGCGCCAGCAGCCTCCTCATGGACTCTGGGGCCAACGTCCTGACTTTC	CASSLLMDSGANVLTF
TRBD1	TRBV6-1	TRBJ1-4	.	TGTGCCAGCAGTGAGCGGGACAGGGATTCGACTAATGAAAAACTGTTTTTT	CASSERDRDSTNEKLFF
.	TRBV7-2	TRBJ1-3	.	TGTGCCAGCAGCTTAGACCGAACCATATATTTT	CASSLDRTIYF
.	TRBV28	TRBJ1-6	few	TGTGCCAGCGCCGACCCTCTCGGTAATTCACCCCTCCACTTT	CASADPLGNSPLHF
.	TRBV10-1	TRBJ1-2	once	TGCGCCAGAAAGGGACCGTCACCGACAAAACGGGGCTACACCTTC	CARKGPSPTKRGYTF
.	TRBV5-3	TRBJ1-5	.	TGTGCCAGAAGCTTCCGTACTCAGCCCCAGCATTTT	CARSFRTQPQHF
TRBD1	TRBV15	TRBJ2-2	.	TGTGCCACCAGCAGAGATGTAAAGGGGGCCGGTTCCGGGGAGCTGTTTTTT	CATSRDVKGAGSGELFF
.	TRBV30	TRBJ2-1	.	TGTGCCTGGAGTGTACAGGTCCAGGGTGAGCAGTTCTTC	CAWSVQVQGEQFF
.	TRBV6-6	TRBJ2-7	.	TGTGCCAGCAGTTACTACCTTAGCTCCTACGAGCAGTACTTC	CASSYYLSSYEQYF
.	TRBV3-1/TRBV3-2	TRBJ1-5	.	TGTGCCAGCAGCCAAGGGGCAGGCAATCAGCCCCAGCATTTT	CASSQGAGNQPQHF
.	TRBV6-5	TRBJ2-7	.	TGTGCCAGCAGCCCGGCGTCCGGAACCTACGAGCAGTACTTC	CASSPASGTYEQYF
.	TRBV2	TRBJ2-7	.	TGTGCCAGCAGTGATAACAGTCTCGACGAGCAGTACTTC	CASSDNSLDEQYF
TRBD1	TRBV25-1	TRBJ1-3	.	TGTGCCAGCAGTGAAAGGACAGGGGAATTTACCATATATTTT	CASSERTGEFTIYF
.	TRBV7-6	TRBJ2-3	once	TGTGCCAGCAGCTTAGCGGGAGCTAGCACAGATACGCAGTATTTT	CASSLAGASTDTQYF
.	TRBV18	TRBJ2-6	.	TGTGCCAGCTCACCACGTGTGGGGGCGAGCTCTGGGGCCAACGTCCTGACTTTC	CASSPRVGASSGANVLTF
TRBD2	TRBV27	TRBJ2-2	once	TGTGCCAGCAGTAGACCCCTTAGCGGGAGGGAAACCGGGGAGCTGTTTTTT	CASSRPLSGRETGELFF
.	TRBV19	TRBJ2-7	.	TGTGCCAGTAGTATCAGGGGCCCCTACGAGCAGTACTTC	CASSIRGPYEQYF
TRBD1	TRBV11-3	TRBJ1-6	.	TGTGCCAGCAGCTCTAAAGACAGGGTACGTAATAATTCACCCCTCCACTTT	CASSSKDRVRNNSPLHF
.	TRBV28	TRBJ2-1	once	TGTGCCAGCAGCCCTAGCGTTTTCAACAATGAGCAGTTCTTC	CASSPSVFNNEQFF
.	TRBV11-2	TRBJ2-7	.	TGTGCCAGCAGCTTATTGGTGGTGAAGACCGAGCAGTACTTC	CASSLLVVKTEQYF
.	TRBV24-1	TRBJ1-5	.	TGTGCCACCAGTGATGGGGGGGCGCAGAGGCCCCAGCATTTT	CATSDGGAQRPQHF
.	TRBV5-1	TRBJ1-5	.	TGCGCCAGCAGCTTGGACGGAGGAAATCAGCCCCAGCATTTT	CASSLDGGNQPQHF